This record covers a single TCR beta chain. Here immunoSEQ multiplex PCR was the method, and the copy in TCRdb shows in-frame clones only, minus some. The profile covers around 70,000 clones, with roughly 80% appearing a single time and roughly a tenth taken by the ten largest. The data were taken from a study of OX40 agonist ivuxolimab in advanced cancers. Whole-study context: Three patients had partial responses: one hepatocellular carcinoma, two cutaneous melanoma.

CDR1 and CDR2 (germline): SGHVS, FQNEAQ. J gave up 1 base and V 5 bases, and 4 bases lay outside the gene matches. The CDR3 covers 15 residues. This sequence originates from an adult with an advanced solid tumor such as melanoma, head and neck, liver or kidney cancer. V usage is TRBV7-8 and J usage is TRBJ1-1, with TRBD1 matching 10 bases. This material consisted of CD4+ or CD8+ T cells sorted from blood, taken in a trial of the OX40 agonist ivuxolimab. DNA of the CDR3: TGTGCCAGCAGCACCTGGGACAGGGGGAACACTGAAGCTTTCTTT. It yields the protein CASSTWDRGNTEAFF. The whole variable domain, remainder taken from reference TRBV7-8 and TRBJ1-1, is GAGVSQSPRYKVAKRGQDVALRCDPISGHVSLFWYQQALGQGPEFLTYFQNEAQLDKSGLPSDRFFAERPEGSVSTLKIQRTQQEDSAVYLCASSTWDRGNTEAFFGQGTRLTVV.